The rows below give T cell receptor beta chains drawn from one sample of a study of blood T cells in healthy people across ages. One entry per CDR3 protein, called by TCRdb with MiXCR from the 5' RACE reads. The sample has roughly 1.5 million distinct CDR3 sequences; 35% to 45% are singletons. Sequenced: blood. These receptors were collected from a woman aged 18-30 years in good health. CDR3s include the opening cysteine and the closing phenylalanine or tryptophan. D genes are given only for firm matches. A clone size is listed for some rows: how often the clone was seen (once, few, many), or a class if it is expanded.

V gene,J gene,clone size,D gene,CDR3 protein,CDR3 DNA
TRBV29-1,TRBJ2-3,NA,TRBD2,CSVTSGADTQYF,TGCAGCGTGACTAGCGGGGCAGATACGCAGTATTTT
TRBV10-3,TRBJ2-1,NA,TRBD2,CAISVGTSDNEQFF,TGTGCCATCAGTGTCGGGACTAGCGACAATGAGCAGTTCTTC
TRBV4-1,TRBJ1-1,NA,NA,CASSGRTENTEAFF,TGCGCCAGCAGCGGTCGGACAGAGAACACTGAAGCTTTCTTT
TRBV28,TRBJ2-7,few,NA,CASSLRMYEQYF,TGTGCCAGCAGTCTCAGGATGTACGAGCAGTACTTC
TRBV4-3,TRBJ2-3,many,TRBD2,CASSQGRGTDTQYF,TGCGCCAGCAGCCAGGGGAGGGGCACAGATACGCAGTATTTT
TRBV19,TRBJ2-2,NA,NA,CASSKWANTGELFF,TGTGCCAGTAGTAAGTGGGCGAACACCGGGGAGCTGTTTTTT
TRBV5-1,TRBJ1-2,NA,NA,CASSLARGGASYGYTF,TGCGCCAGCAGCTTGGCTAGGGGGGGAGCTAGCTATGGCTACACCTTC
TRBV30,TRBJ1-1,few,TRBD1,CAWVRQGAGSTEAFF,TGTGCCTGGGTAAGACAGGGGGCAGGGTCCACTGAAGCTTTCTTT
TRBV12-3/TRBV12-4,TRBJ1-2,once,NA,CASSLALKGHTF,TGTGCCAGCAGTTTAGCGCTGAAGGGACACACCTTC
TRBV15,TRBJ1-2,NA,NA,CATSRDLNGGYGYTF,TGTGCCACCAGCAGAGATCTTAATGGGGGGTATGGCTACACCTTC
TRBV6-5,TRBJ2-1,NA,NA,CASRREARYEQFF,TGTGCCAGCAGAAGGGAGGCTCGGTACGAGCAGTTCTTC
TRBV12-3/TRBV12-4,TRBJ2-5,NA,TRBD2,CASSPSGLAGVKETQYF,TGTGCCAGCAGTCCCTCGGGGCTAGCGGGGGTAAAAGAGACCCAGTACTTC
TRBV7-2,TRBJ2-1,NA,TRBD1,CASSLAYGRGSLGEQFF,TGTGCCAGCAGCTTAGCGTATGGCAGGGGGTCCCTTGGTGAGCAGTTCTTC
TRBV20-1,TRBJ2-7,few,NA,CSASLWDEQYF,TGCAGTGCTAGTTTATGGGACGAGCAGTACTTC
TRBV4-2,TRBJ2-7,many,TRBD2,CASSQGERETDEQYF,TGTGCCAGCAGCCAAGGGGAGCGGGAGACAGACGAGCAGTACTTC
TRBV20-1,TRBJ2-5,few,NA,CSAFNRGGETQYF,TGCAGTGCTTTTAACAGGGGGGGAGAGACCCAGTACTTC
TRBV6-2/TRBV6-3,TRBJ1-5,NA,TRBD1,CASKQGADNQPQHF,TGTGCCAGCAAACAGGGGGCGGACAATCAGCCCCAGCATTTT
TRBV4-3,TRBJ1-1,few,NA,CASSQDRGRATEAFF,TGCGCCAGCAGCCAAGATCGGGGCCGGGCCACTGAAGCTTTCTTT
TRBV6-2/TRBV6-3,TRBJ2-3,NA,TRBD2,CALSFSGGGTDTQYF,TGTGCCCTCAGCTTTAGCGGGGGGGGCACAGATACGCAGTATTTT
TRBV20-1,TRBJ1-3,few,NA,CSAREGGVGNTIYF,TGCAGTGCTAGAGAGGGAGGGGTCGGAAACACCATATATTTT
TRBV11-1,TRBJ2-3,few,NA,CASSELARSTDTQYF,TGTGCCAGCAGCGAACTAGCTCGGAGCACAGATACGCAGTATTTT
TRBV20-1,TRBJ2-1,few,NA,CSARGSPGEFYNEQFF,TGCAGTGCTAGAGGCAGCCCGGGGGAGTTCTACAATGAGCAGTTCTTC
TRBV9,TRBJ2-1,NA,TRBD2,CASSVVSGGPNEQFF,TGTGCCAGCAGCGTAGTGTCGGGAGGGCCCAATGAGCAGTTCTTC
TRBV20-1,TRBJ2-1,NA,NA,CSARDHRGLSYNEQFF,TGCAGTGCTAGAGACCACCGGGGCCTCTCCTACAATGAGCAGTTCTTC
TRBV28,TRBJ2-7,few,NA,CASSSPTGPKPYEQYF,TGTGCCAGCAGCAGCCCCACTGGGCCCAAACCCTACGAGCAGTACTTC
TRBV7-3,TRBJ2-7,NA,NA,CASSLWAGVPYEQYF,TGTGCCAGCAGCTTATGGGCAGGGGTTCCCTACGAGCAGTACTTC
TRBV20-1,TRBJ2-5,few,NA,CSAKFRQTQYF,TGCAGTGCCAAGTTCAGGCAGACCCAGTACTTC
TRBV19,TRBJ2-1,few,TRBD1,CASSPQGVPNEQFF,TGTGCCAGTAGTCCCCAGGGGGTCCCCAATGAGCAGTTCTTC
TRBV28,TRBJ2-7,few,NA,CASSFSPGQIEQYF,TGTGCCAGCAGCTTTTCCCCTGGACAGATCGAGCAGTACTTC
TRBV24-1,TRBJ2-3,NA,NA,CATTLSGTDTQYF,TGTGCCACCACACTCAGTGGAACAGATACGCAGTATTTT
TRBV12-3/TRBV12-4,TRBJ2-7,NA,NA,CASSTPGLKYEQYF,TGTGCCAGCAGTACTCCGGGACTGAAATACGAGCAGTACTTC
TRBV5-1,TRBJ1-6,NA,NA,CASSFGQQNSPLHF,TGCGCCAGCAGTTTTGGACAGCAGAATTCACCCCTCCACTTT
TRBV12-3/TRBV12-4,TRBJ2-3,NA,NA,CASSGGGPSTDTQYF,TGTGCCAGCAGCGGTGGGGGGCCGAGCACAGATACGCAGTATTTT
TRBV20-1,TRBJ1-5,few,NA,CSATDTRGKNQPQHF,TGCAGTGCTACCGACACCAGGGGAAAAAATCAGCCCCAGCATTTT
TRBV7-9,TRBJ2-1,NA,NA,CASSLVEWRGTGAYNEQFF,TGTGCCAGCAGCTTGGTTGAGTGGAGGGGAACAGGAGCCTACAATGAGCAGTTCTTC
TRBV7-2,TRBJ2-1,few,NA,CASSLVASHNEQFF,TGTGCCAGCAGCTTAGTGGCATCCCACAATGAGCAGTTCTTC
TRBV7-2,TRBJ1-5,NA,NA,CASSWDYDGRQPQHF,TGTGCCAGCAGTTGGGATTACGACGGCCGTCAGCCCCAGCATTTT
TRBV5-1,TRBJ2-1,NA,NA,CASSLSGGLITYNEQFF,TGCGCCAGCAGCTTGTCCGGGGGACTTATCACCTACAATGAGCAGTTCTTC
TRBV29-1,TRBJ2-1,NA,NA,CSVSGTSLYNEQFF,TGCAGCGTCTCCGGGACTTCACTTTACAATGAGCAGTTCTTC
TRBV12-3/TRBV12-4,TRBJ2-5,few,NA,CASSLDTASETQYF,TGTGCCAGCAGTTTAGACACTGCATCAGAGACCCAGTACTTC
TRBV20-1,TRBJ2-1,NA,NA,CSAHESSYNEQFF,TGCAGTGCCCATGAGAGCTCCTACAATGAGCAGTTCTTC
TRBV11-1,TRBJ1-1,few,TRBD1,CASSLFPDRVTEAFF,TGTGCCAGCAGCTTATTCCCGGACAGGGTAACTGAAGCTTTCTTT
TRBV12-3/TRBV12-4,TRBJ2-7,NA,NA,CVSILYSYEQYF,TGTGTCAGCATTTTATATTCCTACGAGCAGTACTTC
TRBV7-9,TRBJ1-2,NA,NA,CASSPSLGYTF,TGTGCCAGCAGCCCAAGCCTCGGCTACACCTTC
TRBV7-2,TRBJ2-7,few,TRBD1,CASSLTRDRAYEQYF,TGTGCCAGCAGCTTAACGAGGGACAGGGCCTACGAGCAGTACTTC
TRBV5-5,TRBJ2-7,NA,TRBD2,CARAGVSYNEQYF,TGTGCCAGGGCGGGGGTGAGCTACAATGAGCAGTACTTC
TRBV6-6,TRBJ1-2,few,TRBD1,CASSYLGQGINYGYTF,TGTGCCAGCAGTTATTTGGGACAGGGAATTAACTATGGCTACACCTTC
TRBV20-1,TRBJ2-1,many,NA,CSARTDTDPYNEQFF,TGCAGTGCACGGACAGATACGGACCCCTACAATGAGCAGTTCTTC
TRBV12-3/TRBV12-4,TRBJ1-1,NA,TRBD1,CASGGGNGNTEAFF,TGTGCCAGCGGAGGGGGCAATGGGAACACTGAAGCTTTCTTT
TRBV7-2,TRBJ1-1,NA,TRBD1,CASSPQMDRGTEAFF,TGTGCCAGCAGCCCACAAATGGACAGGGGGACTGAAGCTTTCTTT
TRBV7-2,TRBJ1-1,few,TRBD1,CASSLGTGAMVTEAFF,TGTGCCAGCAGCCTTGGGACAGGGGCGATGGTCACTGAAGCTTTCTTT